This T cell receptor (beta chain) is from a study of response to subunit inactivated influenza vaccine. Study-level results: Each seasonal flu vaccination may recruit only limited new T cells, authors suggested.

This clonotype was found a few times. Its antigen remains unidentified. Trimming removed 1 base from V and 0 bases from J, with 6 bases in between. The CDR3 has 13 amino acids. Per germline, CDR1 SQVTM and CDR2 ANQGSEA. MiXCR was run by TCRdb on the RT-PCR reads, yielding one entry per CDR3 protein. The sample includes more than 700,000 distinct CDR3 sequences, 20% to 25% of them seen just once. The origin of this receptor is a man aged 45-65 years who received an inactivated influenza vaccine. The sample in question was PBMCs from blood, obtained more than 4 days after vaccination. The chain combines TRBV29-1 with TRBJ1-1; the D is unclear. The CDR3 nucleotides are TGCAGCGTTGAAGGTGGGTTGAACACTGAAGCTTTCTTT. It translates to CSVEGGLNTEAFF.